The rows below give T cell receptor beta chains drawn from one sample of a study of blood T cell repertoires in COVID-19. Clones were sequenced by immunoSEQ multiplex PCR, and TCRdb holds only the in-frame ones, with some missing. The sample includes hundreds of thousands of clones, about 85% of them seen just once. Sequencing was performed on PBMCs or T cells enriched from blood (not recorded which). These receptors were taken from a woman younger than 45 who had been exposed to COVID-19. The CDR3 runs from the conserved cysteine through the conserved F or W. The D gene is left open where the match is weak. Size is omitted from some rows. Given values are once, few, many or a class for expanded clones.

cdr3_nt cdr3_aa v_call d_call j_call clone_size
TGTGCCAGCAGTTGGAGCACAGGGGTTGGCTATGGCTACACCTTC CASSWSTGVGYGYTF TRBV7-9 TRBD1 TRBJ1-2 few
TGTGCCAGCAGCCAGGACAGACTCTATGGCTACACCTTC CASSQDRLYGYTF TRBV14 . TRBJ1-2 .
TGTGCCATCATTGACAGTGAGAACACTGAAGCTTTCTTT CAIIDSENTEAFF TRBV10-3 . TRBJ1-1 .
TGCGCCAGCAGCTTGCTTCCCCTGGACAGGCCGGACTATCAGCCCCAGCATTTT CASSLLPLDRPDYQPQHF TRBV5-1 TRBD1 TRBJ1-5 .
TGCGCCAGCAGCCAAGAGTACTCCTATAATTCACCCCTCCACTTT CASSQEYSYNSPLHF TRBV4-3 . TRBJ1-6 .
TGTGCCAGCAGCTTGCCTCCCCGCTACGAGCAGTACTTC CASSLPPRYEQYF TRBV5-6 . TRBJ2-7 .
TGTGCCAGCAGCTTAGCAGGCAGGCAAGAGACCCAGTACTTC CASSLAGRQETQYF TRBV7-9 . TRBJ2-5 .
TGTGCCAGCAGTGCGGAGGGACCTGGAAACACCATATATTTT CASSAEGPGNTIYF TRBV2 . TRBJ1-3 .
TGTGCCAGCAGCTTCCAGGAGGGGAAAGAGACCCAGTACTTC CASSFQEGKETQYF TRBV11-2 . TRBJ2-5 .
TGCAGCGTCTCACACCCTAGCGGGGGGGCCTTGGAGACCCAGTACTTC CSVSHPSGGALETQYF TRBV29-1 TRBD2 TRBJ2-5 once
TGTGCCAGCAGTTTTAACGCAGGGGGCGCGGACGAGCAGTACTTC CASSFNAGGADEQYF TRBV28 TRBD1 TRBJ2-7 .
TGTGCCAGTAGCCTTTATTTGAGCTCCTACAATGAGCAGTTCTTC CASSLYLSSYNEQFF TRBV19 . TRBJ2-1 .
TGCGCCAGCAGCGCCCCCGGGGGGCAGATGTACGAGCAGTACTTC CASSAPGGQMYEQYF TRBV5-1 . TRBJ2-7 few
TGTGCCACCAGTGATTTCGGGCAGGGCCTTGATGAGCAGTTCTTC CATSDFGQGLDEQFF TRBV24-1 . TRBJ2-1 .
TGTGCCAGCAGCATGAGACAGGGCGGGCGGGGAACTGAAGCTTTCTTT CASSMRQGGRGTEAFF TRBV7-8 TRBD1 TRBJ1-1 once
TGTGCCAGCAGTTACTTGGGGGGAAGGAACTATGGCTACACCTTC CASSYLGGRNYGYTF TRBV6-6 . TRBJ1-2 .
TGCGCCAGCAGCTTGGAAGGACTGGTGGCTAGTCTCGGAGGGACCCAGTACTTC CASSLEGLVASLGGTQYF TRBV5-1 . TRBJ2-5 .